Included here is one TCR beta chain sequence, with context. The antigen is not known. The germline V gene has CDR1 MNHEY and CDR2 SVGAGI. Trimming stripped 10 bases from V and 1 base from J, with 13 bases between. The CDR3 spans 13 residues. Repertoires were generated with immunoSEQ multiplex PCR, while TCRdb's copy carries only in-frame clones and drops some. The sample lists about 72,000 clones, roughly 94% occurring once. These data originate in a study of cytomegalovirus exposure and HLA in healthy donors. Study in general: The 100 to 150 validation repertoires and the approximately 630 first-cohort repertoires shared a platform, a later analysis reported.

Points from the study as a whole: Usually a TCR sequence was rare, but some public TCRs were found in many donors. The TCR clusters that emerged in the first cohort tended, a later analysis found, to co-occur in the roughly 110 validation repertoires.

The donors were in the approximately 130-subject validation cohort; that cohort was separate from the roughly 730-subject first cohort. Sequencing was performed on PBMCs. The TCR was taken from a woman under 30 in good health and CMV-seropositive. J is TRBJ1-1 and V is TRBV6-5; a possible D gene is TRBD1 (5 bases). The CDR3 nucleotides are TGTGCCACCCAGCGTGGACAGAACACTGAAGCTTTCTTT. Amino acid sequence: CATQRGQNTEAFF.